This TCR beta chain was recorded in a study of identical twins. To note about this clonotype: Its antigen remains unknown.

Broader study findings: Analyses of zero insertions could, in part, be confounded by invariant MAIT and iNKT cells. Out-of-frame alpha sequences common to twins were enriched for low generation probability. The conclusions drew on cross-sectional statistical analysis instead of tracking the same donors.

A universal primer site arose from template switching, and cDNA bore unique molecular identifiers. MiXCR, applied by TCRdb to the 5' RACE reads, yields one record per CDR3 protein. The sample holds some 900,000 distinct CDR3 sequences; roughly 12% are singletons and the top ten take about 1.5%. These data also formed part of another study, on yellow fever vaccine responses in identical twins.

This TCR derives from a woman younger than 35 in good health. Sequencing used PBMCs.

In DNA, the CDR3 is TGCGCCAGCAGCCGAATACAGGGCCAGGGCTATGGCTACACCTTC. This sequence encodes CASSRIQGQGYGYTF. This chain joins TRBV4-1 and TRBJ1-2; a possible D gene is TRBD1 (6 bases). This CDR3 region has 15 residues. Trimming stripped 4 bases from V and 4 bases from J, with 16 bases between. Per the germline V gene, CDR1 is MGHRA and CDR2 is YSYEKL.